The T cell receptor beta chain described here comes from a study of T cell responses to AZD1222 COVID-19 vaccine. A word on this clone: The antigen is undetermined.

Study-level findings and limits: Dominant CD4 TCR responses targeted spike regions 160-218 and 743-854. Repertoires were obtained only post-peak T cell response. Females made up more of the donors, who were largely white British, and clonal diversity may have come out too low.

Germline V gene sequence: CDR1 MNHEY, CDR2 SMNVEV (reference sequence). V lost 6 bases and J lost 0; bases outside the gene matches: 16. The CDR3 sequence is 18 residues long. Sequencing was performed with immunoSEQ multiplex PCR; in TCRdb, only in-frame clones are kept and a portion is missing. The sample lists 140,000 to 150,000 clones, 92% seen once, with approximately 1.7% in the top ten. The starting material was peripheral blood, obtained on day 0 of AZD1222 vaccination. The origin of this receptor is an adult in good health. The chain joins TRBV27 to TRBJ1-2; 7 positions match TRBD1. The CDR3 region has the DNA TGTGCCAGCAGGACCGGGGAGGGGGCGCCGGTTGCTAACTATGGCTACACCTTC. This encodes CASRTGEGAPVANYGYTF.